A selection of T cell receptor beta chains follows, all from one sample in a study of CD4 T cells in relation to SARS-CoV-2 and coronaviruses. Here immunoSEQ multiplex PCR was the method, and the copy in TCRdb shows in-frame clones only, minus some. The table includes about 24,000 clones, around 77% detected once. These receptors have no identified antigens. The material sequenced was CD4+ T cells from PBMCs, cultured in vitro. The receptor source for this set is a human donor in good health. The CDR3 runs from the conserved cysteine through the conserved F or W. The D gene is left open where the match is weak. Clone size is stated in some rows and not others, as once, few, many or a class when expanded.

v_gene: TRBV6-6
abundance: .
d_gene: .
len: 13
j_gene: TRBJ1-5
CDR3nt: TGTGCCAGCCGAGTCGGGTACAATCAGCCCCAGCATTTT
CDR3aa: CASRVGYNQPQHF

v_gene: TRBV18
abundance: .
d_gene: .
len: 16
j_gene: TRBJ1-2
CDR3nt: TGTGCCAGCTCACCGAGGGGAGGGGAAACTAACTATGGCTACACCTTC
CDR3aa: CASSPRGGETNYGYTF

v_gene: TRBV25-1
abundance: .
d_gene: TRBD1
len: 17
j_gene: TRBJ2-4
CDR3nt: TGTGCCAGCAGTGACGGACAGGGGACGATAGCCAAAAACATTCAGTACTTC
CDR3aa: CASSDGQGTIAKNIQYF

v_gene: TRBV19
abundance: .
d_gene: .
len: 14
j_gene: TRBJ2-7
CDR3nt: TGTGCCAGTAGTTTTACTCCCAGCTCCTACGAGCAGTACTTC
CDR3aa: CASSFTPSSYEQYF

v_gene: TRBV24-1
abundance: .
d_gene: TRBD1
len: 13
j_gene: TRBJ1-2
CDR3nt: TGTGCCACCAGCGGACAGGGGGCTTTCGGCTACACCTTC
CDR3aa: CATSGQGAFGYTF

v_gene: TRBV11-2
abundance: .
d_gene: .
len: 13
j_gene: TRBJ2-1
CDR3nt: TGTGCCAGCAGCCCTATTCTCTACAATGAGCAGTTCTTC
CDR3aa: CASSPILYNEQFF

v_gene: TRBV12-5
abundance: few
d_gene: .
len: 13
j_gene: TRBJ2-7
CDR3nt: TGTGCTAGTGGTTTCTCTTTAGTCGGCGAGCAGTACTTC
CDR3aa: CASGFSLVGEQYF

v_gene: TRBV20-1
abundance: .
d_gene: .
len: 17
j_gene: TRBJ1-5
CDR3nt: TGCAGTGCTAGTTCCTCATTGACAGATAATAGCAATCAGCCCCAGCATTTT
CDR3aa: CSASSSLTDNSNQPQHF

v_gene: TRBV19
abundance: .
d_gene: TRBD1
len: 16
j_gene: TRBJ1-5
CDR3nt: TGTGCCAGTAGTACGAACAGGGGTATGAGCAATCAGCCCCAGCATTTT
CDR3aa: CASSTNRGMSNQPQHF

v_gene: TRBV19
abundance: .
d_gene: .
len: 14
j_gene: TRBJ1-1
CDR3nt: TGTGCCAGCGGCACCAGCGGGGGGAGAACTGAAGCTTTCTTT
CDR3aa: CASGTSGGRTEAFF

v_gene: TRBV7-9
abundance: .
d_gene: .
len: 12
j_gene: TRBJ2-1
CDR3nt: TGTGCCAGCAGCCAAACTGGGGGTGAGCAGTTCTTC
CDR3aa: CASSQTGGEQFF

v_gene: TRBV2
abundance: .
d_gene: .
len: 16
j_gene: TRBJ1-6
CDR3nt: TGTGCCAGCACGCCGTCAGGGATGAGAGATAATTCACCCCTCCACTTT
CDR3aa: CASTPSGMRDNSPLHF

v_gene: TRBV12-5
abundance: .
d_gene: .
len: 17
j_gene: TRBJ1-5
CDR3nt: TGTGCTAGTGGTTTGGACCGGGTAGGAGGAAGCAATCAGCCCCAGCATTTT
CDR3aa: CASGLDRVGGSNQPQHF

v_gene: TRBV5-1
abundance: once
d_gene: .
len: 14
j_gene: TRBJ1-4
CDR3nt: TGCGCCAGCAGCCCGCGGGGCCTGAATGAAAAACTGTTTTTT
CDR3aa: CASSPRGLNEKLFF

v_gene: TRBV11-2
abundance: .
d_gene: .
len: 13
j_gene: TRBJ2-5
CDR3nt: TGTGCCAGCAGCCCTATTAGTGGGGAGACCCAGTACTTC
CDR3aa: CASSPISGETQYF

v_gene: TRBV5-6
abundance: .
d_gene: .
len: 16
j_gene: TRBJ2-3
CDR3nt: TGTGCCAGCAGCGAAAAAGGAACTGGCACGATAGATACGCAGTATTTT
CDR3aa: CASSEKGTGTIDTQYF

v_gene: TRBV11-2
abundance: .
d_gene: .
len: 14
j_gene: TRBJ1-5
CDR3nt: TGTGCCAGCAGCTTAGTAGGGGGTAGTCAGCCCCAGCATTTT
CDR3aa: CASSLVGGSQPQHF

v_gene: TRBV5-4
abundance: .
d_gene: .
len: 15
j_gene: TRBJ2-1
CDR3nt: TGTGCCAGCAGCGCCAGGGCTGCATCCTACAATGAGCAGTTCTTC
CDR3aa: CASSARAASYNEQFF

v_gene: TRBV30
abundance: .
d_gene: .
len: 13
j_gene: TRBJ2-3
CDR3nt: TGTGCCTGGAGTGTGCAGAGCACAGATACGCAGTATTTT
CDR3aa: CAWSVQSTDTQYF

v_gene: TRBV11-2
abundance: .
d_gene: .
len: 13
j_gene: TRBJ1-1
CDR3nt: TGTGCCAGCAGCTTAGCCATACACACTGAAGCTTTCTTT
CDR3aa: CASSLAIHTEAFF

v_gene: TRBV2
abundance: .
d_gene: .
len: 16
j_gene: TRBJ1-1
CDR3nt: TGTGCCAGCAGTGAAGCTCACTGGCAGGGGAACACTGAAGCTTTCTTT
CDR3aa: CASSEAHWQGNTEAFF

v_gene: TRBV5-1
abundance: .
d_gene: .
len: 15
j_gene: TRBJ2-2
CDR3nt: TGCGCCAGCTCGGGCAAGGGTTGGGACACCGGGGAGCTGTTTTTT
CDR3aa: CASSGKGWDTGELFF

v_gene: TRBV12-3/TRBV12-4
abundance: .
d_gene: .
len: 12
j_gene: TRBJ1-5
CDR3nt: TGTGCCAGCAGCGCAGGGTCGGCGCCCCAGCATTTT
CDR3aa: CASSAGSAPQHF

v_gene: TRBV5-1
abundance: .
d_gene: .
len: 15
j_gene: TRBJ2-1
CDR3nt: TGCGCCAGCAGCTCGGAGGGGATATCCTACAATGAGCAGTTCTTC
CDR3aa: CASSSEGISYNEQFF

v_gene: TRBV28
abundance: .
d_gene: TRBD2
len: 15
j_gene: TRBJ2-1
CDR3nt: TGTGCCAGCAGAGAGGGACTAGTGTGGACCAATGAGCAGTTCTTC
CDR3aa: CASREGLVWTNEQFF

v_gene: TRBV11-2
abundance: once
d_gene: .
len: 15
j_gene: TRBJ1-5
CDR3nt: TGTGCCAGCAGCTTATACGGGGGGAGCAATCAGCCCCAGCATTTT
CDR3aa: CASSLYGGSNQPQHF